This entry lists 3 T cell receptor beta chains sequenced from one sample in a study of cytomegalovirus exposure and HLA in healthy donors. In the PCR, 60 Vbeta and 13 Jbeta primers were used. TCRdb keeps only in-frame clones here, not all; method: immunoSEQ multiplex PCR. This table holds tens of thousands of clones, roughly four fifths found once. Material for sequencing was PBMCs. These receptors all stem from a man between 18 and 29 years old in good health and CMV-seronegative.

The chain joins TRBV9 to TRBJ2-2, with 7 bases lining up with TRBD1. CDR3 length: 17 amino acids. The trim removed 4 bases at V and 5 bases at J, leaving 14 bases unmatched. CDR1 and CDR2 from the germline V gene are SGDLS and YYNGEE. This chain's CDR3 is CASSPHVGTASTGELFF. Here the CDR3 DNA reads TGTGCCAGCAGCCCTCACGTTGGGACAGCTAGTACCGGGGAGCTGTTTTTT.

The rearrangement joins TRBV11-2 to TRBJ1-1; D perhaps matches TRBD1 (5 bases). Trimming cost V 5 bases and J 7 bases, with 14 bases left between them. The CDR3 sequence is 13 residues long. The germline gives CDR1 SGHAT, CDR2 FQNNGV. The CDR3 sequence is CASSLTEPFEAFF. CDR3 nucleotides: TGTGCCAGCAGCCTGACAGAGCCATTTGAAGCTTTCTTT.

The chain combines TRBV9 with TRBJ2-2, with 15 bases fitting TRBD2. With V trimmed by 4 bases and J by 5 bases, 9 bases remained unmatched. Germline assignment: CDR1 SGDLS and CDR2 YYNGEE. This CDR3 has 18 residues. CDR3 amino acids: CASSIGLAGGPETGELFF. The CDR3 DNA is TGTGCCAGCAGCATCGGACTAGCGGGAGGGCCGGAAACCGGGGAGCTGTTTTTT.